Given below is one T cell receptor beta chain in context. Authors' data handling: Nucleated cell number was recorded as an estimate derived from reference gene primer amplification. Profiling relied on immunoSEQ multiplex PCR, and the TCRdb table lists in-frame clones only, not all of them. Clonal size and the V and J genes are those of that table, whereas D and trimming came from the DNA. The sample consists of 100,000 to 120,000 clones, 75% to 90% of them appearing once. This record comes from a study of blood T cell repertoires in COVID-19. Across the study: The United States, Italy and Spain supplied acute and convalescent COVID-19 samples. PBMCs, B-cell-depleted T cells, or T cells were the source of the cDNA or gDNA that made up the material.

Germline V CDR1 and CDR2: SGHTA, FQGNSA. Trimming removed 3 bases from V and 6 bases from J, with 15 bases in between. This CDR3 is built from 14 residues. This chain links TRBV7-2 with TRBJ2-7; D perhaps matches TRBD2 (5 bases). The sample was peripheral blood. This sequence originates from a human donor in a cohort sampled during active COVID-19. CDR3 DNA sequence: TGTGCCAGCAGCTTGGAGGCAGGTGGACGCGAGCAGTACTTC. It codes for CASSLEAGGREQYF. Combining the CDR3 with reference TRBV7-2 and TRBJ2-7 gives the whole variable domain GAGVSQSPSNKVTEKGKDVELRCDPISGHTALYWYRQSLGQGLEFLIYFQGNSAPDKSGLPSDRFSAERTGGSVSTLTIQRTQQEDSAVYLCASSLEAGGREQYFGPGTRLTVT.